This T cell receptor beta chain was obtained from a study of response to subunit inactivated influenza vaccine. CDR1 and CDR2 from the germline V gene are SGHVS and FQNEAQ. Deletions cut 5 bases from V and 8 bases from J, with 13 bases between. This CDR3 comprises 13 residues. One entry per CDR3 protein, called by TCRdb with MiXCR from the RT-PCR reads. The table shows 430,000 or so distinct CDR3 sequences, with 9.5% to 13% occurring only once. Regarding the study as a whole: Researchers suggested that each seasonal influenza vaccination recruits few new T cells.

This clonotype was counted only a few times. Antigen: not known. This clonotype originated in a man in his fifties or sixties who received an inactivated influenza vaccine. The chain recombines TRBV7-8 with TRBJ2-1; D gene ambiguous. The material sequenced was PBMCs from blood, taken 35 to 45 days after vaccination. In DNA, the CDR3 is TGTGCCAGCAGCCTGAGACTGCCCCATGAGCAGTTCTTC. Its protein product is CASSLRLPHEQFF.